This T cell receptor (beta chain) is drawn from a study of blood T cell repertoires in COVID-19. Measured with immunoSEQ multiplex PCR; TCRdb has only the in-frame clones, and not every one. This sample has roughly 68,000 clones; about nine tenths occur once, and the top ten carry under 0.65%. Trimming took 6 bases from V and 5 from J; bases not matched to a gene: 6. The germline gives CDR1 MNHEY, CDR2 SVGAGI. The CDR3 sequence is 15 residues long. The rearrangement links TRBV6-5 to TRBJ2-1; TRBD1 agrees at 11 bases. Sequenced sample: peripheral blood. This sequence was found in a man in his forties or fifties with COVID-19, enrolled during active disease. The CDR3, as DNA: TGTGCCAGCAGCTACGGACAGGGGGCTAACAATGAGCAGTTCTTC. As protein: CASSYGQGANNEQFF.